Presented here are 14 T cell receptor beta chains from one specimen sequenced in a study of cytomegalovirus exposure and HLA in healthy donors. Both 60 Vbeta primers and 13 Jbeta primers went into the PCR. The protocol was immunoSEQ multiplex PCR, while the TCRdb copy is restricted to in-frame clones and leaves out a portion. The repertoire holds around 100,000 clones, with less than 75% as singletons. Material for sequencing was PBMCs. Receptors originate from a man younger than 45 in good health and CMV-seronegative.

This clone was observed once. The V call is TRBV6-6, the J call TRBJ2-3; D possibly corresponds to TRBD2 (7 bases). V lost 6 bases and J 2 bases, leaving 15 bases between the germline ends. Germline V gene lookup returns CDR1 MNHNY and CDR2 SVGAGI (reference sequence). The CDR3 has 15 residues. CDR3 region: CASSQRDTYTDTQYF. In DNA, the CDR3 is TGTGCCAGCAGCCAGCGGGACACCTACACAGATACGCAGTATTTT.

The V call is TRBV19, the J call TRBJ2-7; possible D gene TRBD2, 6 bases. Per germline, CDR1 LNHDA and CDR2 SQIVND (reference sequence). This CDR3 has 16 amino acids. The V end lost 9 bases, the J end lost 0 bases, and 21 bases lay between the germline ends. For the CDR3, the DNA is TGTGCCAGGACTAAGGAGGGCAGGACGAGCTCCTACGAGCAGTACTTC. Translation gives CARTKEGRTSSYEQYF.

V gene TRBV7-9 combines with J gene TRBJ1-2; D may be TRBD1 (6 bases). Trimming shortened V by 1 base and J by 7 bases, and 13 bases separated the two germline ends. Germline CDR1 SEHNR, CDR2 FQNEAQ (reference sequence). The CDR3 has 14 residues. CDR3: CASSLGNRDRGYTF. The CDR3 nucleotides are TGTGCCAGCAGCTTAGGAAACAGGGATCGTGGCTACACCTTC.

This chain links TRBV11-2 with TRBJ2-5, with 7 positions matching TRBD1. This CDR3 has 15 amino acids. CDR1 is SGHAT, CDR2 FQNNGV, per germline. The V segment lost 6 bases and the J segment 5 bases; nucleotides outside the gene matches: 12. The DNA of the CDR3 is TGTGCCAGCAGGCAGGACAGGCGCCTGGGGGAGACCCAGTACTTC. Protein: CASRQDRRLGETQYF.

The gene calls are TRBV28 and TRBJ2-5; 9 nucleotides match TRBD2. V dropped 5 bases and J dropped 5; count of bases not matched to a gene: 9. Germline CDR1 is MDHEN and CDR2 is SYDVKM. CDR3 size: 15 residues. The CDR3 protein is CASSLRGRARETQYF. DNA of the CDR3: TGTGCCAGCAGTCTTCGCGGGAGGGCGAGGGAGACCCAGTACTTC. Full variable domain (outside the CDR3, taken from reference TRBV28 and TRBJ2-5): DVKVTQSSRYLVKRTGEKVFLECVQDMDHENMFWYRQDPGLGLRLIYFSYDVKMKEKGDIPEGYSVSREKKERFSLILESASTNQTSMYLCASSLRGRARETQYFGPGTRLLVL.

The rearrangement links TRBV7-4 to TRBJ2-4, with 12 bases aligning to TRBD2. The CDR3 is 19 residues long. Germline V gene sequence: CDR1 SGHVT, CDR2 SQSDAQ. V dropped 4 bases and J dropped 1; count of bases not matched to a gene: 11. CDR3 nucleotides: TGTGCCAGCAGCTGGAGACTAGCGGGAGTTAAGGGGGCCAAAAACATTCAGTACTTC. This encodes CASSWRLAGVKGAKNIQYF.

The chain uses TRBV10-3 and TRBJ2-1, with 8 bases matching TRBD2. Unmatched junction bases numbered 8, after V lost 7 bases and J lost 0 bases. This CDR3 has 16 residues. CDR1 and CDR2 from the germline V gene are ENHRY and SYGVKD. DNA of the CDR3: TGTGCCATCATAGCTAGCGGGCCTAGCTCCTACAATGAGCAGTTCTTC. The encoded protein is CAIIASGPSSYNEQFF.

This rearrangement joins TRBV20-1 to TRBJ1-1; D unresolved. The CDR3 consists of 11 residues. From germline, CDR1 is DFQATT and CDR2 SNEGSKA (reference sequence). V was trimmed by 6 bases and J by 4 bases, leaving 9 bases between them. The CDR3 here is CSAPLFTEAFF. CDR3 coding DNA: TGCAGTGCCCCACTATTCACTGAAGCTTTCTTT.

V and J are TRBV7-9 and TRBJ2-7, with 11 bases lining up with TRBD1. The V and J ends lost 4 bases and 6 bases, in that order; junction bases with no gene match: 5. Germline V CDR1 and CDR2: SEHNR, FQNEAQ (reference sequence). This CDR3 has 14 amino acids. Here the CDR3 reads CASSSRDRGIEQYF. The CDR3 DNA follows: TGTGCCAGCAGCTCCCGGGACAGGGGGATCGAGCAGTACTTC.

The chain joins TRBV27 to TRBJ2-1; TRBD2 matches at 9 bases. The CDR3 contains 20 residues. CDR1 and CDR2 (germline): MNHEY, SMNVEV (reference sequence). V was clipped by 6 bases and J by 6 bases; unmatched bases: 24. In DNA form, the CDR3 reads TGTGCCAGCAGACCCCTTGCTTGGGAATGGCGGGAGGGAGAGGGCAATGAGCAGTTCTTC. Translated, it gives CASRPLAWEWREGEGNEQFF.

This chain joins TRBV7-3 and TRBJ2-5, with 12 positions matching TRBD2. Germline trimming cut 2 bases from V and 5 bases from J; bases unmatched to any gene: 6. The germline CDR1 and CDR2 sequences are SGHTA and FQGTGA. The CDR3 has 16 amino acids. CDR3 sequence reads: CASSLGLAGGQETQYF. CDR3 sequence (DNA): TGTGCCAGCAGCTTAGGGCTAGCGGGGGGGCAGGAGACCCAGTACTTC. The variable domain in full, completed from reference TRBV7-3 and TRBJ2-5, reads GAGVSQTPSNKVTEKGKYVELRCDPISGHTALYWYRQSLGQGPEFLIYFQGTGAADDSGLPNDRFFAVRPEGSVSTLKIQRTERGDSAVYLCASSLGLAGGQETQYFGPGTRLLVL.

The CDR3 protein is CASSQDGGGHYGYTF. The CDR3 DNA is TGCGCCAGCAGCCAAGATGGGGGGGGCCACTATGGCTACACCTTC. The chain joins TRBV4-3 to TRBJ1-2; D may be TRBD1 (6 bases). Deletions cut 0 bases from V and 3 bases from J, with 11 bases between. Per germline, CDR1 LGHNA and CDR2 YSLEER. This CDR3 has 15 residues.

The rearrangement joins TRBV25-1 to TRBJ2-7; 8 nucleotides align to TRBD1. Trimming at V came to 2 bases and at J to 4 bases, leaving 7 bases not matched to a gene. The V gene's germline CDR1 is MGHDK and CDR2 SYGVNS. The CDR3 is 15 residues long. CDR3 loop: CASSEVYDRGYEQYF. In DNA form, the CDR3 reads TGTGCCAGCAGTGAAGTTTACGACAGGGGATACGAGCAGTACTTC.

The chain combines TRBV30 with TRBJ1-4; D is undetermined. The CDR3 is 14 amino acids. Trimming took off 2 bases at V and 7 bases at J, with 14 bases between the two ends. Per the germline V gene, CDR1 is GTSNPN and CDR2 is SVGIG (reference sequence). The CDR3 loop is CAWSTALQGEKLFF. DNA for the CDR3: TGTGCCTGGAGTACAGCCCTTCAAGGTGAAAAACTGTTTTTT.